What follows describes a single T cell receptor (beta chain). The antigen it binds to is not known. Per-base quality was not reported, and no clone a single base away is much larger than it. The CDR3 measures 11 amino acids from cysteine to phenylalanine. The read is trimmed to its CDR3 DNA, 33 bases read in frame from base 1. CDR1 and CDR2, looked up from the germline V gene, are SGDLS and YYNGEE. Trimming takes 1 base from V and 8 bases from J, and the germline ends sit 4 bases apart. CD8 naive samples consisted of CD45RO-negative cells that were positively selected for CCR7, yielding a CD45RA+CCR7+ population without TemRA cells. The donors were healthy, HIV-negative adults who had no recently reported acute infections or vaccinations. All donors were Caucasian adults living in Nashville, Tennessee, USA. Blood was collected by leukapheresis, and PBMCs were isolated by Ficoll-Histopaque density gradient centrifugation and then cryopreserved in liquid nitrogen vapor phase. Purity and quantity of every magnetically sorted T cell population were checked by analytical flow cytometry. Genomic DNA was isolated from each sorted fraction and quantified by UV absorbance on a Nanodrop 2000c.

Using the deep immunoSEQ assay, TCR CDR3 regions were amplified from genomic DNA by multiplex PCR. Extracted genomic DNA from each cell subset was distributed evenly across all wells of several immunoSEQ 96-well plates, and each plate was treated as a replicate. For sorted subsets, 150 to 250 ng genomic DNA, equal to about 30,000 T cell genomes, was loaded into each replicate PCR. The purified libraries were quantified using a Qubit 3.0 fluorometer, sized with a Bioanalyzer 2100, and then quantified again using the KAPA Library Quantification kit. Each immunoSEQ 96-well plate was sequenced on its own single-read 150-cycle Illumina NextSeq 550 flow cell. As for the authors' bioinformatics: Because only junctional sequences without quality scores were contained in the immunoSEQ output, filtering matching that applied to full-length reads could not be performed. To assign V/J genes and CDR3, sequences were annotated using PyIR, a Python wrapper for IgBLAST v1.9, with IMGT germline references. Reads with weak V/J assignments (E-value above 1e-6), missing CDR3, stop codons, out-of-frame junctions, or ambiguous translated residues were removed. V3J clonotypes were defined as sequences sharing the same inferred V gene, J gene, and CDR3 amino acid sequence. Percentage overlap between repertoires was calculated by dividing the number of shared unique clonotypes by the size of the smaller repertoire. Three approaches were used to assess repertoire richness: RTK rarefaction, the Chao1 estimator, and Recon v2.1 estimates of unobserved clonotypes. Generation probabilities for all TCRbeta clonotypes obtained by the gDNA method from several donors were computed using OLGA. This is the immuneACCESS table as TCRdb keeps it, with only in-frame sequences that have V and J called. A part of the clones is gone; compared with another copy, unresolved V genes explain less than half, and the rest is unexplained. D and trimming were read from the DNA, whereas the V and J calls and clone size are those reported in that table. The sample table holds roughly 550,000 clones, of which around 95% were seen once. About 0.11% of the sample belongs to the ten largest clones.

The sample originates from a study of shared clonotypes between healthy human individuals (dated by TCRdb to about 2020). Regarding the research as a whole: Three men and two women, aged 18 to 49 years, made up the cohort. For each donor, CD4 naive and CD4 memory were each run on three plates, CD8 naive on two plates, and CD8 memory on one plate. Blood TCR repertoires of roughly 5 healthy adults were deeply sequenced to estimate repertoire size and the extent of clonotype sharing between individuals. Different laboratories and diverse techniques were used to prepare libraries and sequence TCR repertoires, to increase sequencing depth and limit assay-specific biases. Per donor, leukapheresis produced somewhere between about 0.85 and 8.9 billion PBMCs.

Overall results and qualifications from the work: Even with the large sequencing depth, rarefaction of the sorted-subset datasets indicated that sequencing was incomplete. The small number of donors limited the genetic and exposure-history diversity represented. Pairwise subsampling indicated that sequencing depth was expected to affect the degree of clonotype sharing among donors. Sampling was limited to blood, and TCR repertoires in tissue likely differ from TCR repertoires in blood. Naive subsets generally had larger estimated clonotype richness than memory subsets did. Clonotypes shared by all four sorted-subset donors showed higher generation probabilities than non-shared clonotypes. About 5% of naive CD4, around 4% of naive CD8, about 2.4% of memory CD4, and less than 0.45% of memory CD8 clonotypes were shared across a few donors.

The material sequenced was naive CD8+ T cells sorted from blood. According to the study, the label for this sample's cell subset or site signals: CD45RA+CCR7+. This receptor chain uses TRBV9 and TRBJ2-1; the D gene cannot be named for sure. The receptor was derived from a young woman in good health. The DNA sequence is given as TGTGCCAGCAGCGTATCAGATGAGCAGTTCTTC. This is translated as CASSVSDEQFF.